Sequencing of this T cell receptor (beta chain) was carried out in a study of blood T cell repertoires in COVID-19. Study-wide background: PBMCs, B-cell-depleted T cells, or T cells provided the cDNA or gDNA that made up the material.

Germline V gene sequence: CDR1 SGHTA, CDR2 FQGTGA. This CDR3 spans 15 amino acids. V shed 2 bases and J 5 bases; nucleotides not matched to a gene: 9. Sequenced by immunoSEQ multiplex PCR; TCRdb stores in-frame clones only, minus some. Among 200,000 to 300,000 clones listed, approximately 88% were seen once. The TCR comes from a woman between 25 and 40 years old with acute or convalescent COVID-19. The sequencing sample was made of peripheral blood. The V and J genes are TRBV7-3 and TRBJ2-7, with 7 positions matching TRBD2. CDR3 residues: CASSLSGGQGDEQYF. CDR3 coding DNA: TGTGCCAGCAGCTTATCGGGAGGCCAAGGCGACGAGCAGTACTTC.